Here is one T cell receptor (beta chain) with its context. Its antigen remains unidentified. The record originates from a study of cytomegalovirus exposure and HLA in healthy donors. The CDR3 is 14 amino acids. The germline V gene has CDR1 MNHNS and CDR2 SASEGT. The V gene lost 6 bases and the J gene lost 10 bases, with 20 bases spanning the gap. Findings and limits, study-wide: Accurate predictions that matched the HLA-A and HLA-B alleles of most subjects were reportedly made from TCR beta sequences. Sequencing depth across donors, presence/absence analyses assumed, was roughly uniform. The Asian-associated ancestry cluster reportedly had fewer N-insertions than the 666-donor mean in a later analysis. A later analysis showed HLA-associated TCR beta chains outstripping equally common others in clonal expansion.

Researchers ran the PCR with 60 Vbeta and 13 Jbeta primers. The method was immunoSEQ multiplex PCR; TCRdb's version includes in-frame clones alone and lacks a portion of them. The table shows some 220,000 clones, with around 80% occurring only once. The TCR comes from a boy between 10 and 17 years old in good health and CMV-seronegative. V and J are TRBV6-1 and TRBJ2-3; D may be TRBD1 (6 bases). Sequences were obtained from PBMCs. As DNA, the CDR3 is TGTGCCAGCAGCCTGAACAGGGTAGGAGGATCGCAGTATTTT. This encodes CASSLNRVGGSQYF.